This passage covers 17 T cell receptor beta chains from one sample sequenced in a study of T cell responses to AZD1222 COVID-19 vaccine. The table came from immunoSEQ multiplex PCR; TCRdb's copy has only in-frame clones and leaves some out. This sample has around 270,000 clones, with around 92% found just once. Sequencing used peripheral blood, obtained 28 days after the second AZD1222 dose. These receptors were taken from an adult who received the AZD1222 COVID-19 vaccine.

There are a few counts of this clone. The chain joins TRBV29-1 to TRBJ1-2; a possible D gene is TRBD1 (6 bases). Germline V gene sequence: CDR1 SQVTM, CDR2 ANQGSEA. Trimming removed 5 bases at V and 4 bases at J, with 14 bases between. The CDR3 consists of 13 residues. The CDR3 protein is CSVWGTGSYGYTF. DNA of the CDR3: TGCAGCGTTTGGGGTACAGGGAGCTATGGCTACACCTTC. Looking up the rest from reference TRBV29-1 and TRBJ1-2 gives the full variable domain: SAVISQKPSRDICQRGTSLTIQCQVDSQVTMMFWYRQQPGQSLTLIATANQGSEATYESGFVIDKFPISRPNLTFSTLTVSNMSPEDSSIYLCSVWGTGSYGYTFGSGTRLTVV.

The gene calls are TRBV10-2 and TRBJ1-4; D is undetermined. Germline values: CDR1 WSHSY, CDR2 SAAADI. Trimming took 2 bases from V and 1 from J, leaving 5 bases between them. The CDR3 extends over 14 amino acids. The CDR3 region has the DNA TGCGCCAGCAGTGAGGAGGGAACTAATGAAAAACTGTTTTTT. Translated, it gives CASSEEGTNEKLFF.

Concerning this clone itself: Its ends do not fully match the called genes, so a read error is possible. This chain connects TRBV10-3 to TRBJ2-5; D not certain. The CDR3 length is 13 residues. Germline CDR1 reads ENHRY; CDR2 reads SYGVKD. The CDR3 coding sequence is TGTACCATCAGTGAACCTCCTAAAGAGACCCAGTACTTC. Translation gives CTISEPPKETQYF.

The V gene is TRBV7-9, the J gene TRBJ2-7; D is uncertain. Per the germline V gene, CDR1 is SEHNR and CDR2 is FQNEAQ (reference sequence). V lost 1 base and J 5 bases, leaving 6 bases between the germline ends. The CDR3 loop spans 12 amino acids. CDR3 protein: CASSLDWNEQYF. DNA for the CDR3: TGTGCCAGCAGCTTAGATTGGAACGAGCAGTACTTC.

A note on this clone: Its ends do not fully match the called genes, so a read error is possible. The CDR3 DNA reads TGTGCCTGCAGCCGGGACCAACCCAAATATGAGCAGTTCTTC. Protein product: CACSRDQPKYEQFF. The V and J genes are TRBV6-2 or TRBV6-3 and TRBJ2-1; D is perhaps TRBD1 or TRBD2 (5 bases each). This CDR3 region has 14 residues. Germline CDR1 and CDR2: MNHEY and SVGEGT.

The rearrangement joins TRBV19 to TRBJ2-7, with D perhaps TRBD1 (6 bases). V dropped 11 bases and J dropped 7 bases, with 36 bases sitting between them. This CDR3 is built from 18 residues. Germline values: CDR1 LNHDA, CDR2 SQIVND (reference sequence). The CDR3 sequence is CASDLRVGRDTGEVEQYF. The CDR3 bases are TGTGCCTCAGACTTAAGAGTGGGTCGGGACACCGGCGAGGTTGAGCAGTACTTC.

The chain employs TRBV27 and TRBJ2-5, with 7 bases lining up with TRBD2. After removal of 8 bases from V and 3 bases from J, the junction contained 9 bases not matched to a gene. The CDR3 contains 14 residues. The germline V gene has CDR1 MNHEY and CDR2 SMNVEV (reference sequence). The CDR3 sequence is CASPPAGIKETQYF. The CDR3 DNA sequence: TGTGCCAGCCCCCCAGCGGGGATCAAAGAGACCCAGTACTTC.

Only one count was recorded for this clone. The genes are TRBV5-1 and TRBJ2-7; the match to TRBD1 covers 8 bases. Germline-derived CDR1 and CDR2 are SGHRS and YFSETQ. V was pared by 1 base and J by 6 bases, with 9 bases of the junction left unmatched. The CDR3 consists of 15 residues. The CDR3 coding sequence is TGCGCCAGCAGCTTGATCGGACAGGGATCTGGCGAGCAGTACTTC. Protein: CASSLIGQGSGEQYF.

The chain combines TRBV6-1 with TRBJ1-2; maybe TRBD1 (5 bases). Trimming took off 0 bases at V and 14 bases at J, with 16 bases between the two ends. Germline CDR1 is MNHNS and CDR2 is SASEGT. This CDR3 contains 13 residues. In DNA, the CDR3 is TGTGCCAGCAGTGAAGCGAGTAACAGGATTCATACCTTC. This codes for CASSEASNRIHTF.

This chain connects TRBV4-2 to TRBJ2-7; TRBD2 matches at 8 bases. This CDR3 region has 16 residues. Germline V gene lookup returns CDR1 LGHNA and CDR2 YNFKEQ. The ends lost 4 bases at V and 5 bases at J; junction bases unmatched: 13. Here the CDR3 DNA reads TGTGCCAGCAGCCCCGGGGGGGGGCGGGAGTACAACGAGCAGTACTTC. It encodes CASSPGGGREYNEQYF.

CDR3 DNA sequence: TGTGCCAGCAGCTTATTTGACAGGGCCGAGAATCAGCCCCAGCATTTT. The encoded protein is CASSLFDRAENQPQHF. The J gene is TRBJ1-5, the V gene TRBV7-8; 7 nucleotides align to TRBD1. V shed 2 bases and J 4 bases; nucleotides not matched to a gene: 8. This CDR3 comprises 16 residues. The germline V gene has CDR1 SGHVS and CDR2 FQNEAQ.

This clone appeared once. The genes are TRBV9 and TRBJ2-1; TRBD2 agrees at 11 bases. J lost 5 bases, V lost 3 bases, and 4 bases had no gene match. The CDR3 length is 15 residues. CDR1 and CDR2 (germline): SGDLS, YYNGEE. DNA for the CDR3: TGTGCCAGCAGCGCCGGGACTAGCGGAAACAATGAGCAGTTCTTC. Amino acid sequence: CASSAGTSGNNEQFF.

This clone has only one observation. The rearrangement links TRBV4-3 to TRBJ1-1; D is ambiguous. The CDR3 has 14 residues. Germline CDR1 reads LGHNA; CDR2 reads YSLEER. Trimming removed 0 bases at V and 0 bases at J, with 5 bases between. Written as DNA, the CDR3 is TGCGCCAGCAGCCAAGAGGGGTTGAACACTGAAGCTTTCTTT. Encoded protein: CASSQEGLNTEAFF.

The chain has TRBV6-1 and TRBJ1-2; a possible D gene is TRBD1 (5 bases). Germline V gene sequence: CDR1 MNHNS, CDR2 SASEGT. The CDR3 is made up of 12 amino acids. Trimming left V 3 bases short and J 6 bases short, with 8 bases between. The CDR3 bases are TGTGCCAGCAGTGAGGGGGGAGATGGCTACACCTTC. Amino acids: CASSEGGDGYTF.

The rearrangement joins TRBV15 to TRBJ1-5, with D possibly TRBD1 on 6 matching bases. The CDR3 has 16 residues. V lost 3 bases to trimming and J lost 4 bases, with 16 bases between them. Per the germline V gene, CDR1 is LNHNV and CDR2 is YYDKDF (reference sequence). The DNA for the CDR3 is TGTGCCACCAGCAGGTCGGGGGCGAGAGGAAATCAGCCCCAGCATTTT. This encodes CATSRSGARGNQPQHF.

The chain couples TRBV7-2 to TRBJ1-2; D may be TRBD1 (6 bases). The CDR3 totals 15 residues. V gave up 2 bases and J gave up 4 bases, with 14 bases separating them. Germline V lookup: CDR1 SGHTA, CDR2 FQGNSA. CDR3 bases: TGTGCCAGCAGCTTAAAGGGCGGGGGCGCCTATGGCTACACCTTC. Protein sequence: CASSLKGGGAYGYTF.

The chain combines TRBV2 with TRBJ2-1, with 10 nucleotides matching TRBD2. Germline V lookup: CDR1 SNHLY, CDR2 FYNNEI. This CDR3 is 17 amino acids long. V gave up 8 bases and J gave up 2 bases; unmatched junction bases: 12. Here the CDR3 reads CASGKLAGWTAYNEQFF. The CDR3 bases are TGTGCCAGCGGGAAACTAGCGGGGTGGACGGCCTACAATGAGCAGTTCTTC.